This TCR beta chain appears in the sequencing data of a study of blood T cell repertoires in COVID-19. Background on the study: The United States, Italy and Spain supplied acute and convalescent COVID-19 samples. PBMCs, B-cell-depleted T cells, or T cells provided the cDNA or gDNA that made up the material.

This clone was picked up one time. The V end was cut by 4 bases, the J end by 1 base, with 28 bases between. The CDR3 is 20 amino acids. The germline CDR1 and CDR2 sequences are MNHEY and SMNVEV (reference sequence). Per the authors' pipeline: Estimation of nucleated cell counts relied on the amplification of reference gene primers. Here immunoSEQ multiplex PCR was the method, and the copy in TCRdb shows in-frame clones only, minus some. V and J calls and clone size are those listed in that table; D and trimming were worked out from the DNA. In the table there are 50,000 to 60,000 clones, roughly 90% of which are singletons.

Sequencing used peripheral blood. The genes are TRBV27 and TRBJ1-1; a weak D match, TRBD1 (6 bases). This clonotype was sampled from a man between 60 and 70 years old with active COVID-19. The CDR3 bases are TGTGCCAGCAGTTATTTGTGGGGGTGGCAACCGGGACACCAGAACACTGAAGCTTTCTTT. Its protein is CASSYLWGWQPGHQNTEAFF.